This T cell receptor (beta chain) comes out of a study of human T cells and chemical hapten exposure. The study's findings and limits: Donors had alopecia, so their immune response may differ from healthy people's. PT1 expanded TCR numbers rose with patch test score.

The library tagged each cDNA molecule with unique molecular identifiers. In TCRdb, the RACE reads were re-called with MiXCR into one record per CDR3 protein. The sample lists some 71,000 distinct CDR3 sequences, under 13% occurring once. Germline V gene sequence: CDR1 SEHNR, CDR2 FQNEAQ (reference sequence). V shed 5 bases and J 3 bases; nucleotides not matched to a gene: 7. There are 16 residues in the CDR3. Time point specified: patch test 2, 6 weeks after DPC sensitization. Treatment meaning: therapeutic diphenylcyclopropenone sensitization with weekly scalp DPC. Blood was collected ahead of every patch test applied. In its sample, this clonotype was seen a few times. Its antigen is as yet unknown.

The TCR sequence derives from a woman in her 50s with alopecia areata. Some clones in this sample may be carry-over from other donors' samples. The sequencing used whole blood, collected in connection with sensitization to the hapten diphenylcyclopropenone (DPC). The chain recombines TRBV7-9 with TRBJ2-2, with 9 bases identical to TRBD2. The CDR3 reads CASSRRLAEYTGELFF. Written as DNA, the CDR3 is TGTGCCAGCAGCCGACGACTAGCGGAGTACACCGGGGAGCTGTTTTTT.